This T cell receptor (beta chain) was documented in a study of PD-L1 blockade in urothelial cancer. Germline V gene sequence: CDR1 LNHDA, CDR2 SQIVND (reference sequence). Trimming cost V 3 bases and J 5 bases, with 9 bases left between them. The CDR3 has 13 residues. The data were produced by immunoSEQ multiplex PCR, yet TCRdb's version contains in-frame clones alone and is incomplete. Of tens of thousands of clones in the sample, around 85% were seen once. This sample's time point: pretreatment peripheral blood. Every patient provided from 1 to 8 samples, collected pretreatment and on-treatment. The genes are TRBV19 and TRBJ2-3, with D unresolved. The source was PBMCs, collected around atezolizumab (anti-PD-L1) treatment. The source of this sequence is an elderly man with urothelial cancer. CDR3 protein: CASSMRRGDTQYF. CDR3 nucleotide sequence: TGTGCCAGTAGTATGCGGAGAGGAGATACGCAGTATTTT.